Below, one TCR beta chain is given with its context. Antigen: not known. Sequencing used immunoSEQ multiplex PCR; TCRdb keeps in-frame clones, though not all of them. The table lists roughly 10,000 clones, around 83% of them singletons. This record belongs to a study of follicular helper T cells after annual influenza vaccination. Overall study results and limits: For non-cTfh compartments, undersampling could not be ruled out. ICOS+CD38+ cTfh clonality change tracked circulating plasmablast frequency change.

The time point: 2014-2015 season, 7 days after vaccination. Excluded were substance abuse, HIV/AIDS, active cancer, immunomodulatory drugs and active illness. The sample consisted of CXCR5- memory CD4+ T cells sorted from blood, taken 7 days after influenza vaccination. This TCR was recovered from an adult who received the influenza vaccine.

CDR3 sequence (DNA): TGTGCCAGCAGCTCTCTAGGGGGAAAACTGTTTTTT. It translates to CASSSLGGKLFF. The V gene is TRBV5-8, the J gene TRBJ1-4; the D gene is possibly TRBD1 (6 bases). The CDR3 extends over 12 amino acids. CDR1 SGHTS and CDR2 YDEGEE come from the germline V gene. V was pared by 3 bases and J by 10 bases, with 10 bases between.